This T cell receptor (beta chain) is drawn from a study of response to subunit inactivated influenza vaccine. Findings and caveats of the study: Authors proposed each seasonal influenza vaccination draws in few new T cells.

Per the germline V gene, CDR1 is MDHEN and CDR2 is SYDVKM. CDR3 length equals 14 residues. V lost 7 bases and J lost 1; bases outside the gene matches: 7. Details on this clonotype: What it recognizes is unknown.

A single record per CDR3 protein comes from TCRdb applying MiXCR to the RT-PCR reads. Among roughly 790,000 distinct CDR3 sequences listed, around 20% were seen once. The chain recombines TRBV28 with TRBJ2-7; 7 bases align to TRBD2. The receptor comes from a man in his forties or fifties who received an inactivated influenza vaccine. Sequences were derived from PBMCs from blood, sampled 5 to 6 days after vaccination. CDR3 DNA: TGTGCCAGCACCTCGGGAGCGGGGTCCTACGAGCAGTACTTC. Amino acids: CASTSGAGSYEQYF.